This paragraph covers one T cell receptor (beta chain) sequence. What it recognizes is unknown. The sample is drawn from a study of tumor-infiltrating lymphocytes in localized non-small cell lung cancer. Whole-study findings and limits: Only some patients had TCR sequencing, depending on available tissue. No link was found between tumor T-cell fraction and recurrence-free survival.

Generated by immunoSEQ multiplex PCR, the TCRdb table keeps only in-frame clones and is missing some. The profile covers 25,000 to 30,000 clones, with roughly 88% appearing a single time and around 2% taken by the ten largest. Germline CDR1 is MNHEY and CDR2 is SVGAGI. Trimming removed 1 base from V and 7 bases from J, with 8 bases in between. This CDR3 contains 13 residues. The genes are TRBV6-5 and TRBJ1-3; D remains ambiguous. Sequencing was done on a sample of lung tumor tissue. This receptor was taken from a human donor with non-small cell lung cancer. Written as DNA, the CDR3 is TGTGCCAGCAGTTACTTCGGTCAGAACACCATATATTTT. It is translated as CASSYFGQNTIYF.